The clone carrying this TCR beta chain was seen many times. As yet, its antigen is unknown. Its ends do not fully match the called genes, so a read error is possible. This entry comes from a study of T cells in Graves' hyperthyroidism and ophthalmopathy. Researchers took RNA transcripts and amplified the TCR beta CDR3 regions from them. HTBI primers drove first-round RT-PCR of the TCR CDR3. One entry per CDR3 protein, called by TCRdb with MiXCR from the multiplex PCR reads. In the table there are hundreds of thousands of distinct CDR3 sequences, 35% to 55% of which are singletons. The study, taken as a whole, reports: In the blood, most expanded thyroid clonotypes above 0.001 appeared as well.

The specimen sequenced was peripheral blood or thyroid tissue (not recorded which). This TCR was sampled from a woman younger than 35 with Graves' hyperthyroidism.

The CDR3 DNA follows: TGCGCCAGCAGCTTTCAGGAGAACACTGAAGCTTTCTTT. It is translated as CASSFQENTEAFF. V gene TRBV7-9 combines with J gene TRBJ1-1; D gene unclear. This CDR3 spans 13 amino acids. Germline CDR1 and CDR2: SEHNR and FQNEAQ (reference sequence). Together with reference TRBV7-9 and TRBJ1-1, the CDR3 gives the full variable domain: DTGVSQNPRHKITKRGQNVTFRCDPISEHNRLYWYRQTLGQGPEFLTYFQNEAQLEKSRLLSDRFSAERPKGSFSTLEIQRTEQGDSAMYLCASSFQENTEAFFGQGTRLTVV.